This T cell receptor (beta chain) was observed in a study of neurological immune-mediated disorders. Study-wide results and limits: The most TCR clonal expansion was seen in HTLV-1-associated myelopathy, and the least was seen in multiple sclerosis, which fell below healthy controls.

Synthesis of cDNA used 5'RACE (with 10-nucleotide random UMIs). TCRdb itself ran the 5' RACE reads through MiXCR, one entry per CDR3 protein. The sample gives roughly 48,000 distinct CDR3 sequences, roughly 24% of which show up once; 20% to 30% is in the top ten. CDR1 and CDR2 (germline): DFQATT, SNEGSKA (reference sequence). The CDR3 extends over 15 amino acids. V was shortened by 7 bases and J by 5 bases, with 23 bases between the two germline ends. A remark on this clonotype: Antigen specificity is unknown.

The sequence was collected from a woman aged 70-85 years in good health. The sample comprised PBMCs. The rearrangement links TRBV20-1 to TRBJ2-5; perhaps D is TRBD1 or TRBD2 (5 bases each). The CDR3: CSVKGSRGVGETQYF. CDR3 DNA sequence: TGCAGTGTTAAGGGATCTCGAGGGGTTGGGGAGACCCAGTACTTC.